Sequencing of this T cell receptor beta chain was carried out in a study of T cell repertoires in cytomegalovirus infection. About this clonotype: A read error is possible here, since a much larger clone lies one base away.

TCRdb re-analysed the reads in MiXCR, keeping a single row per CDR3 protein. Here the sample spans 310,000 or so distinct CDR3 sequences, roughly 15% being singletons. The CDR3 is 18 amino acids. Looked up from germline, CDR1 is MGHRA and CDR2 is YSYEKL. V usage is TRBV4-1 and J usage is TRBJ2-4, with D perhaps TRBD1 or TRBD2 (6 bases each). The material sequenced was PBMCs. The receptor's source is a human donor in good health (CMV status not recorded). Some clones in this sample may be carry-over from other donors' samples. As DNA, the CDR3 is TGCACCAGCAGCCAAGAACTTCTACAGGGAATGGGGGGAAACATTCAGTACTTC. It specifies CTSSQELLQGMGGNIQYF.